This T cell receptor beta chain was found in a study of control samples from healthy donors and cancer patients. V was trimmed by 0 bases and J by 6 bases, leaving 12 bases between them. The germline gives CDR1 GTSNPN, CDR2 SVGIG (reference sequence). There are 14 residues in the CDR3. TCRdb's copy holds only in-frame clones and misses some; the assay was immunoSEQ multiplex PCR. The data show around 84,000 clones, 90% to 95% seen once. The TCR was taken from a man aged 30 to 39 in good health. Material for sequencing was blood. This chain connects TRBV30 to TRBJ1-5; D may be TRBD1 (6 bases). The CDR3 here is CAWSVQTGSQPQHF. DNA of the CDR3: TGTGCCTGGAGTGTACAAACAGGGAGTCAGCCCCAGCATTTT.